These 14 T cell receptor beta chains were sequenced from one sample in a study of T cells after yellow fever vaccination. TCRdb redid the calling of the 5' RACE reads with MiXCR, one entry per CDR3 protein. The profile shows about 160,000 distinct CDR3 sequences, approximately 6.7% of them singletons. The sequencing here drew on CD4+ T cells sorted from PBMCs, taken 5 days after the first yellow fever vaccination. These receptors were collected from a man aged 18 to 35 who received the YFV17D yellow fever vaccine.

This clonotype was picked up many times. The chain employs TRBV4-3 and TRBJ2-1; 7 nucleotides align to TRBD2. Trimming took 5 bases from V and 8 from J; bases not matched to a gene: 9. Germline V gives CDR1 LGHNA, CDR2 YSLEER. The CDR3 is 14 residues long. The CDR3 is CASSTERGRDEQFF. The CDR3 coding sequence is TGCGCCAGCAGCACGGAACGAGGGAGGGATGAGCAGTTCTTC.

This clonotype appeared many times. This chain uses TRBV29-1 with TRBJ2-1; 8 nucleotides align to TRBD2. From germline, CDR1 is SQVTM and CDR2 ANQGSEA. The CDR3 is 16 residues long. The J segment lost 8 bases and the V segment lost 3 bases, leaving 15 bases of the junction unmatched. CDR3 loop: CSVERSGRVRRDEQFF. The CDR3 coding sequence is TGCAGCGTTGAGCGATCCGGGAGGGTCCGACGGGATGAGCAGTTCTTC.

V is TRBV5-8 and J is TRBJ2-3; TRBD2 matches 11 bases. This CDR3 has 17 residues. V was clipped by 2 bases and J by 0 bases; unmatched bases: 5. From germline, CDR1 is SGHTS and CDR2 YDEGEE. The CDR3 is CASSFPSGGHSTDTQYF. CDR3 sequence (DNA): TGTGCCAGCAGCTTCCCTAGCGGGGGGCACAGCACAGATACGCAGTATTTT.

The CDR3 bases are TGTGCCAGCAGCCCTCAGGCGGGGGCCTACTACGAGCAGTACGTC. It encodes CASSPQAGAYYEQYV. This chain uses TRBV6-1 with TRBJ2-7, with D perhaps TRBD2 (7 bases). Germline CDR1 is MNHNS and CDR2 is SASEGT. This CDR3 spans 15 amino acids. V was trimmed by 6 bases and J by 3 bases, leaving 18 bases between them.

This clonotype has a count of ten or more. The rearrangement uses TRBV6-2 or TRBV6-3 and TRBJ2-1; 8 nucleotides agree with TRBD1. This CDR3 has 16 amino acids. Trimming at V came to 6 bases and at J to 1 base, leaving 8 bases not matched to a gene. Germline V CDR1 and CDR2: MNHEY, SVGEGT. The CDR3 reads CASRTYRGESYNEQFF. The CDR3 coding sequence is TGTGCCAGCAGAACCTACAGGGGGGAATCCTACAATGAGCAGTTCTTC.

This clonotype was observed a few times. The chain couples TRBV19 to TRBJ2-1, with 8 nucleotides matching TRBD1. CDR3 length: 14 residues. The V and J ends lost 7 bases and 4 bases, in that order; junction bases with no gene match: 6. Looked up from germline, CDR1 is LNHDA and CDR2 is SQIVND (reference sequence). This chain's CDR3 is CASKDRVYYNEQFF. The CDR3 bases are TGTGCCAGTAAGGACAGGGTATATTACAATGAGCAGTTCTTC.

On this clonotype: It may be a read error: a sequence one base away is much more abundant. This chain joins TRBV7-3 and TRBJ2-2, with D possibly called TRBD1 or TRBD2 (5 bases each). Trimming stripped 4 bases from V and 4 bases from J, with 10 bases between. This CDR3 region has 14 residues. The germline V gene has CDR1 SGHTA and CDR2 FQGTGA. CDR3 region: CASSSGTRTGELFF. As DNA, the CDR3 is TGTGCCAGCAGCTCCGGGACCCGCACCGGGGAGCTGTTTTTT.

This clonotype was counted only a few times. The gene calls are TRBV7-8 and TRBJ1-1; the match to TRBD1 covers 8 bases. In germline, CDR1 is SGHVS, CDR2 FQNEAQ. The trim removed 7 bases at V and 0 bases at J, leaving 7 bases unmatched. CDR3 length: 15 amino acids. CDR3 amino acids: CASNRDRHMNTEAFF. The CDR3, as DNA: TGTGCCAGCAACCGGGACAGGCATATGAACACTGAAGCTTTCTTT. Using reference TRBV7-8 and TRBJ1-1 for the parts outside the CDR3, the full variable domain is GAGVSQSPRYKVAKRGQDVALRCDPISGHVSLFWYQQALGQGPEFLTYFQNEAQLDKSGLPSDRFFAERPEGSVSTLKIQRTQQEDSAVYLCASNRDRHMNTEAFFGQGTRLTVV.

This clonotype was recorded at least ten times. V is TRBV4-2 and J is TRBJ2-1, with 10 bases that match TRBD2. The CDR3 consists of 16 residues. Trimming cost V 1 base and J 15 bases; bases outside gene matches: 15. CDR1 and CDR2 from the germline V gene are LGHNA and YNFKEQ. CDR3 sequence: CASSQVNSGGRDFPFF. The CDR3 nucleotides read TGTGCCAGCAGCCAAGTAAATAGCGGGGGGCGGGATTTTCCGTTCTTC.

This clonotype was seen only a few times. The chain recombines TRBV25-1 with TRBJ2-4; 7 bases agree with TRBD1. CDR1 MGHDK and CDR2 SYGVNS come from the germline V gene. This CDR3 has 17 residues. Trimming took 2 bases from V and 2 from J; bases not matched to a gene: 9. The CDR3 sequence is CASSETRRGPSKNIQYF. The CDR3 DNA reads as TGTGCCAGCAGTGAAACACGTAGGGGGCCGTCCAAAAACATTCAGTACTTC.

V usage is TRBV4-2 and J usage is TRBJ2-3, with 7 bases lining up with TRBD2. The ends lost 4 bases at V and 5 bases at J; junction bases unmatched: 15. The CDR3 length is 17 residues. The germline V gene encodes CDR1 LGHNA and CDR2 YNFKEQ. The CDR3 nucleotides are TGTGCCAGCAGCCCTACTTCTCCCCGACTAGCAGGAGATACGCAGTATTTT. It yields the protein CASSPTSPRLAGDTQYF.

The table lists this clonotype with many counts. The chain carries TRBV24-1 and TRBJ2-3, with D unresolved. The CDR3 has 14 residues. Trimming took 3 bases from V and 8 from J, leaving 14 bases between them. Germline loops: CDR1 KGHDR, CDR2 SFDVKD. The CDR3 nucleotides read TGTGCCACCAGTGATACCGTGTTTTGGGGTACGCAGTATTTT. Its translation is CATSDTVFWGTQYF.

This clonotype has a handful of counts. The CDR3 DNA reads TGTGCCAGCAGTCCGTCGACAGACCGCACAGATACGCAGTATTTT. Translated, it gives CASSPSTDRTDTQYF. V is TRBV5-4 and J is TRBJ2-3, with D maybe TRBD1 (5 bases). The ends were cut back, 5 bases at V and 1 base at J, with 14 bases in the middle. This CDR3 has 15 residues. In germline, CDR1 is SGHNT, CDR2 YYREEE (reference sequence).

This clonotype was counted many times. V and J are TRBV5-1 and TRBJ2-1; D uncertain. Trimming left V 4 bases short and J 7 bases short, with 9 bases between. The CDR3 consists of 12 residues. Germline CDR1 SGHRS, CDR2 YFSETQ. For the CDR3, the DNA is TGCGCCAGCAGCCTCGACTGGAATGAGCAGTTCTTC. Protein sequence: CASSLDWNEQFF.